These 30 T cell receptor beta chains share one sample of origin, sequenced in a study of PD-1 blockade in classical Hodgkin lymphoma. Specified time point: cycle 4 day 1 (C4D1), after less than seven weeks of nivolumab. Relapse after autologous stem cell transplantation occurred in every patient, and brentuximab vedotin exposure varied. Repertoires were generated with immunoSEQ multiplex PCR, while TCRdb's copy carries only in-frame clones and drops some. The sample consists of some 90,000 clones, roughly 73% of them appearing once. This sample comprised peripheral blood mononuclear cells (PBMCs), obtained before the fourth cycle of nivolumab. Every receptor here comes from a human donor with classical Hodgkin lymphoma.

The rearrangement links TRBV7-3 to TRBJ1-1, with D unclear. Germline CDR1 SGHTA, CDR2 FQGTGA. Trimming cost V 1 base and J 4 bases, with 7 bases left between them. The CDR3 contains 13 residues. In nucleotides, the CDR3 is TGTGCCAGCAGCTTAATCGGGTTCACTGAAGCTTTCTTT. Encoded protein: CASSLIGFTEAFF.

This clone is labeled medium-sized (0.01 to 0.1%). The chain couples TRBV10-3 to TRBJ1-1, with D possibly TRBD1 on 5 matching bases. This CDR3 comprises 13 residues. V lost 8 bases and J 5 bases, leaving 15 bases between the germline ends. Germline CDR1 is ENHRY and CDR2 is SYGVKD. CDR3 coding DNA: TGTGCCATCGGGGGGATCATCGGGACTGAAGCTTTCTTT. Amino acid sequence: CAIGGIIGTEAFF.

J is TRBJ1-4 and V is TRBV2, with 7 bases fitting TRBD1. This CDR3 comprises 14 residues. V was pared by 6 bases and J by 12 bases, with 13 bases of the junction left unmatched. CDR1 is SNHLY, CDR2 FYNNEI, per germline. CDR3 loop: CASRIRTGRVELFF. The CDR3 DNA is TGTGCCAGCAGGATTAGGACAGGCCGAGTGGAACTGTTTTTT.

The sample holds one count of this clone. The rearrangement links TRBV9 to TRBJ2-3; D is unresolved. V gave up 2 bases and J gave up 0 bases, with 10 bases separating them. Per germline, CDR1 SGDLS and CDR2 YYNGEE. The CDR3 extends over 15 amino acids. For the CDR3, the DNA is TGTGCCAGCAGCGTGCAGCCCGCTAGCACAGATACGCAGTATTTT. Its protein product is CASSVQPASTDTQYF.

This sequence joins TRBV6-5 and TRBJ2-7; 7 bases agree with TRBD1. This CDR3 region has 15 residues. The germline CDR1 and CDR2 sequences are MNHEY and SVGAGI. V trimming: 6 bases; J trimming: 2 bases; junction bases outside the gene matches: 10. The CDR3 protein is CASRLVPGGAYEQYF. As DNA, the CDR3 is TGTGCCAGCAGACTAGTCCCAGGGGGAGCCTACGAGCAGTACTTC.

The gene calls are TRBV2 and TRBJ2-5; D not certain. Germline CDR1 SNHLY, CDR2 FYNNEI. V lost 5 bases and J lost 2, with 9 bases in between. The length of the CDR3 is 13 residues. The DNA of the CDR3 is TGTGCCAGCAGTATTTATAAACAAGAGACCCAGTACTTC. The encoded protein is CASSIYKQETQYF.

For this clone: Other nucleotide sequences from this sample produce the same CDR3. The chain joins TRBV6-5 to TRBJ2-1, with TRBD2 identical over 7 bases. Germline V gene sequence: CDR1 MNHEY, CDR2 SVGAGI. Trimming removed 2 bases from V and 0 bases from J; junction bases left unmatched: 1. CDR3 length equals 15 residues. The CDR3 sequence: CASSYRGSSYNEQFF. The CDR3 DNA follows: TGTGCCAGCAGTTACCGCGGGAGCTCCTACAATGAGCAGTTCTTC.

This clone showed up just once. The rearrangement links TRBV18 to TRBJ1-4; 8 nucleotides line up with TRBD1. Germline V gene data show CDR1 as KGHSH and CDR2 as LQKENI. The CDR3 is made up of 14 amino acids. J was trimmed by 8 bases and V by 2 bases; bases with no gene match: 4. CDR3 sequence (DNA): TGTGCCAGCTCACCATCAGGGGGCAAAGAAAAACTGTTTTTT. It codes for CASSPSGGKEKLFF.

The gene calls are TRBV4-1 and TRBJ2-4; D not certain. CDR3 length: 17 amino acids. Germline CDR1 is MGHRA and CDR2 is YSYEKL. With 0 bases removed from V and 0 bases from J, the gap between germline ends came to 12 bases. In nucleotides, the CDR3 is TGCGCCAGCAGCCAAGATCGAACAGAACTAGCCAAAAACATTCAGTACTTC. Its protein product is CASSQDRTELAKNIQYF.

The gene calls are TRBV7-2 and TRBJ2-3; D is possibly TRBD1 (6 bases). Trimming removed 1 base from V and 5 bases from J, with 10 bases in between. Germline-derived CDR1 and CDR2 are SGHTA and FQGNSA. The length of the CDR3 is 14 residues. CDR3: CASSLGGLGDTQYF. For the CDR3, the DNA is TGTGCCAGCAGCTTAGGGGGGCTAGGAGATACGCAGTATTTT.

The chain links TRBV5-1 to TRBJ2-3; TRBD2 aligns across 9 bases. In germline, CDR1 is SGHRS, CDR2 YFSETQ. V trimming: 3 bases; J trimming: 6 bases; junction bases outside the gene matches: 11. This CDR3 region has 16 residues. CDR3 in amino acids: CASSSVLAGARDTQYF. Here the CDR3 DNA reads TGCGCCAGCAGCTCAGTCTTAGCGGGGGCCCGGGATACGCAGTATTTT.

This chain joins TRBV12-5 and TRBJ1-5; D ambiguous. The CDR3 runs 15 residues. The V gene's germline CDR1 is LGHNT and CDR2 FRNRAP. Trimming left V 6 bases short and J 4 bases short, with 16 bases between. This chain's CDR3 is CASGLGLLGNQPQHF. The CDR3 DNA sequence: TGTGCTAGTGGCCTTGGACTCCTTGGTAATCAGCCCCAGCATTTT. The variable domain in full, with the rest retrieved from reference TRBV12-5 and TRBJ1-5, is DARVTQTPRHKVTEMGQEVTMRCQPILGHNTVFWYRQTMMQGLELLAYFRNRAPLDDSGMPKDRFSAEMPDATLATLKIQPSEPRDSAVYFCASGLGLLGNQPQHFGDGTRLSIL.

V is TRBV18 and J is TRBJ2-2; D is possibly TRBD2 (7 bases). Germline assignment: CDR1 KGHSH and CDR2 LQKENI. This CDR3 contains 17 residues. Trimming took off 2 bases at V and 4 bases at J, with 17 bases between the two ends. This CDR3 is CASSPKMRGPVTGELFF. DNA of the CDR3: TGTGCCAGCTCACCAAAAATGCGGGGGCCGGTCACCGGGGAGCTGTTTTTT.

This clone was counted between two and nine times. The genes are TRBV4-1 and TRBJ2-4; 14 nucleotides agree with TRBD2. The CDR3 consists of 16 residues. Germline V gene data show CDR1 as MGHRA and CDR2 as YSYEKL. Germline trimming cut 4 bases from V and 8 bases from J; bases unmatched to any gene: 7. The CDR3 protein is CASSPLGTSGRYIQYF. In DNA form, the CDR3 reads TGCGCCAGCAGCCCACTAGGGACTAGCGGGAGATACATTCAGTACTTC.

This rearrangement joins TRBV6-5 to TRBJ1-5; the D is unclear. V shed 8 bases and J shed 7 bases, with 15 bases lying between them. CDR3 size: 13 residues. Germline loops: CDR1 MNHEY, CDR2 SVGAGI. Here the CDR3 DNA reads TGTGCCAGCGTGGGAGGGTCTGGACAGCCCCAGCATTTT. The encoded protein is CASVGGSGQPQHF.

This rearrangement joins TRBV18 to TRBJ2-7; 7 bases line up with TRBD1. The CDR3 has 16 residues. The V segment lost 8 bases and the J segment 1 base; nucleotides outside the gene matches: 14. In germline, CDR1 is KGHSH, CDR2 LQKENI. CDR3 DNA: TGTGCCAGCCACACGCAGAGAGGGGGCAAGTCCTACGAGCAGTACTTC. This encodes CASHTQRGGKSYEQYF.

The V gene is TRBV9, the J gene TRBJ2-5; 11 bases line up with TRBD2. This CDR3 spans 16 amino acids. Germline V CDR1 and CDR2: SGDLS, YYNGEE. V trimming: 4 bases; J trimming: 5 bases; junction bases outside the gene matches: 10. CDR3 sequence reads: CASSPSLAGGGETQYF. The CDR3 bases are TGTGCCAGCAGCCCGAGCCTAGCGGGGGGCGGGGAGACCCAGTACTTC.

V usage is TRBV7-2 and J usage is TRBJ1-1; D gene ambiguous. V dropped 3 bases and J dropped 1 base, with 6 bases sitting between them. The CDR3 is 13 residues long. The germline V gene encodes CDR1 SGHTA and CDR2 FQGNSA. DNA for the CDR3: TGTGCCAGCAGCTTCTACAGGAACACTGAAGCTTTCTTT. Protein: CASSFYRNTEAFF.

Here the CDR3 reads CASSGPGQGAWRAQYF. CDR3 bases: TGTGCCAGCAGCGGTCCGGGACAGGGGGCCTGGAGGGCGCAGTATTTT. The chain employs TRBV5-6 and TRBJ2-3, with 12 bases matching TRBD1. With 4 bases clipped from V and 10 bases from J, the junction kept 13 bases outside the gene matches. The CDR3 consists of 16 residues. Looked up from germline, CDR1 is SGHDT and CDR2 is YYEEEE.

The chain has TRBV19 and TRBJ2-3; the D call may be TRBD1 or TRBD2 (7 bases each). Trimming pared 5 bases from V and 6 bases from J, leaving 30 bases between. The CDR3 has 19 amino acids. In germline, CDR1 is LNHDA, CDR2 SQIVND (reference sequence). This CDR3 is CASSSSQGGGQVGSDTQYF. CDR3 bases: TGTGCCAGTAGTTCGTCGCAGGGAGGGGGCCAGGTTGGTAGTGATACGCAGTATTTT.

This clone is a singleton in its sample. CDR3 protein: CASSIVGDRSSYEQYF. The CDR3 nucleotides read TGTGCCAGTAGTATCGTGGGGGACAGGAGTTCCTACGAGCAGTACTTC. This rearrangement joins TRBV19 to TRBJ2-7; 8 bases line up with TRBD1. The V gene end was trimmed by 3 bases and the J gene end by 1 base; junction bases not matched to a gene: 8. CDR3 size: 16 residues. CDR1 is LNHDA, CDR2 SQIVND, per germline (reference sequence).

This clone came up a few times. This chain uses TRBV7-2 with TRBJ2-1, with D perhaps matching TRBD2 (5 bases). The ends were cut back, 1 base at V and 13 bases at J, with 20 bases in the middle. The CDR3 spans 15 residues. Germline CDR1 reads SGHTA; CDR2 reads FQGNSA. The CDR3 DNA reads as TGTGCCAGCAGCTTAGTGCCCACCAGTCCCGGGGTTCAGTTCTTC. The encoded protein is CASSLVPTSPGVQFF.

The gene calls are TRBV7-2 and TRBJ2-3; TRBD2 matches at 7 bases. Germline CDR1 reads SGHTA; CDR2 reads FQGNSA. Unmatched junction bases numbered 3, after V lost 4 bases and J lost 5 bases. This CDR3 has 13 residues. The CDR3 spells CASSWEGKDTQYF. As DNA, the CDR3 is TGTGCCAGCAGCTGGGAGGGGAAAGATACGCAGTATTTT.

The chain carries TRBV7-2 and TRBJ2-7; D uncertain. Germline CDR1 reads SGHTA; CDR2 reads FQGNSA. The CDR3 has 15 amino acids. Trimming stripped 8 bases from V and 3 bases from J, with 20 bases between. CDR3 loop: CASGQHNLANYEQYF. CDR3 DNA sequence: TGTGCCAGCGGTCAACACAACCTCGCAAACTACGAGCAGTACTTC. Supplemented by reference TRBV7-2 and TRBJ2-7, the full variable domain reads GAGVSQSPSNKVTEKGKDVELRCDPISGHTALYWYRQSLGQGLEFLIYFQGNSAPDKSGLPSDRFSAERTGGSVSTLTIQRTQQEDSAVYLCASGQHNLANYEQYFGPGTRLTVT.

This chain joins TRBV5-8 and TRBJ2-7; D is uncertain. The CDR3 sequence is 13 residues long. CDR1 and CDR2 from the germline V gene are SGHTS and YDEGEE. The V and J ends lost 0 bases and 5 bases respectively, with 9 bases between them. For the CDR3, the DNA is TGTGCCAGCAGCTTGGATCCGCCCAACGAGCAGTACTTC. This gives the protein CASSLDPPNEQYF.

In this sample, this clone turned up once. The genes are TRBV27 and TRBJ2-7; D not certain. The CDR3 consists of 18 residues. The V gene lost 3 bases and the J gene lost 0 bases, with 21 bases spanning the gap. In germline, CDR1 is MNHEY, CDR2 SMNVEV (reference sequence). The CDR3 reads CASSFPPRLKVGSYEQYF. For the CDR3, the DNA is TGTGCCAGCAGTTTCCCTCCCCGTCTCAAGGTGGGCTCCTACGAGCAGTACTTC.

In DNA form, the CDR3 reads TGCGCCAGCAGCTTGGACGGGACAGACCAGTACTTC. Translated: CASSLDGTDQYF. The chain carries TRBV5-1 and TRBJ2-7, with 7 bases identical to TRBD1. Germline V CDR1 and CDR2: SGHRS, YFSETQ. The CDR3 sequence is 12 residues long. V was clipped by 0 bases and J by 10 bases; unmatched bases: 4.

The rearrangement joins TRBV7-9 to TRBJ1-2, with D possibly TRBD1 on 5 matching bases. This CDR3 has 14 residues. Trimming cost V 5 bases and J 4 bases, with 14 bases left between them. Germline loops: CDR1 SEHNR, CDR2 FQNEAQ (reference sequence). The CDR3 nucleotides are TGTGCCAGCAGCCCCCTGAGGGGTGGCTATGGCTACACCTTC. This gives the protein CASSPLRGGYGYTF.

The V call is TRBV6-5, the J call TRBJ1-2; possible D gene TRBD1, 5 bases. The CDR3 spans 12 residues. V shed 5 bases and J shed 4 bases, with 8 bases lying between them. The germline gives CDR1 MNHEY, CDR2 SVGAGI. The CDR3 coding sequence is TGTGCCAGCAGTCCAGGGTTCTATGGCTACACCTTC. Translating gives CASSPGFYGYTF.

The genes are TRBV4-2 and TRBJ2-7; 12 nucleotides line up with TRBD2. The CDR3 consists of 17 residues. Germline loops: CDR1 LGHNA, CDR2 YNFKEQ. The V and J ends lost 1 base and 0 bases, in that order; junction bases with no gene match: 4. The CDR3 here is CASSQGASGGASYEQYF. The CDR3 coding sequence is TGTGCCAGCAGCCAAGGGGCTAGCGGGGGGGCCTCCTACGAGCAGTACTTC.